The 9 T cell receptor beta chains reported below all come from one sample, sequenced in a study of cytomegalovirus exposure and HLA in healthy donors. The PCR was carried out with 60 Vbeta primers and 13 Jbeta primers. Only in-frame clones appear in the TCRdb table, and some are missing; sequencing was by immunoSEQ multiplex PCR. Of 150,000 to 200,000 clones in the sample, roughly 80% were seen once. Sequencing was performed on PBMCs. Every receptor here comes from a woman younger than 35 in good health and CMV-seropositive.

The chain combines TRBV5-1 with TRBJ1-1, with TRBD1 matching 7 bases. Germline CDR1 SGHRS, CDR2 YFSETQ. Trimming at V came to 3 bases and at J to 3 bases, leaving 2 bases not matched to a gene. The CDR3 extends over 13 amino acids. The CDR3, as DNA: TGCGCCAGCAGCTCAGGGGGGTACACTGAAGCTTTCTTT. Protein: CASSSGGYTEAFF.

The V and J genes are TRBV25-1 and TRBJ2-1, with a possible D match to TRBD1 (5 bases). The germline gives CDR1 MGHDK, CDR2 SYGVNS. CDR3 size: 15 residues. V was pared by 2 bases and J by 2 bases, with 10 bases between. The CDR3 loop reads CASSEGPGTYNEQFF. The CDR3, as DNA: TGTGCCAGCAGTGAAGGGCCAGGGACCTACAATGAGCAGTTCTTC.

This clone turned up a few times. This chain uses TRBV19 with TRBJ1-4; D remains unclear. The CDR3 loop spans 13 amino acids. V lost 4 bases, J lost 8 bases, and 11 bases lay in between. CDR1 LNHDA and CDR2 SQIVND come from the germline V gene (reference sequence). The CDR3 loop reads CASSTPAIEKLFF. In nucleotides, the CDR3 is TGTGCCAGTAGTACACCCGCTATAGAAAAACTGTTTTTT.

The rearrangement uses TRBV28 and TRBJ1-4; D is ambiguous. The CDR3 is 15 amino acids. V lost 4 bases and J lost 0, with 9 bases in between. Germline CDR1 MDHEN, CDR2 SYDVKM. CDR3 in amino acids: CASSSHIATNEKLFF. The CDR3 coding sequence is TGTGCCAGCAGTTCGCACATTGCAACTAATGAAAAACTGTTTTTT.

V gene TRBV4-3 combines with J gene TRBJ2-7, with 8 nucleotides matching TRBD2. Trimming removed 4 bases from V and 3 bases from J; junction bases left unmatched: 8. Germline lookup yields CDR1 LGHNA and CDR2 YSLEER. This CDR3 is 15 amino acids long. The CDR3, as DNA: TGCGCCAGCAGCCTACAAGCGGGGGAATACTACGAGCAGTACTTC. It yields the protein CASSLQAGEYYEQYF.

The chain recombines TRBV5-3 with TRBJ1-5; TRBD1 might be the D (6 bases). TRBV5-3 is annotated as an ORF whose role is uncertain. This CDR3 contains 16 residues. V lost 4 bases to trimming and J lost 0 bases, with 14 bases between them. As DNA, the CDR3 is TGTGCCAGAAGCAAACGGACAGCTGATAGCAATCAGCCCCAGCATTTT. It specifies CARSKRTADSNQPQHF.

The chain joins TRBV7-8 to TRBJ2-7; 14 nucleotides match TRBD2. CDR3 length equals 16 residues. J was trimmed by 4 bases and V by 1 base; bases with no gene match: 3. Per the germline V gene, CDR1 is SGHVS and CDR2 is FQNEAQ. This CDR3 reads CASSLGLAGGLYEQYF. The CDR3, as DNA: TGTGCCAGCAGCTTAGGACTAGCGGGGGGGCTTTACGAGCAGTACTTC.

The chain combines TRBV28 with TRBJ1-2; 7 bases agree with TRBD1. The junction had 9 bases not matched to a gene; V was cut back by 11 bases and J by 0 bases. Germline assignment: CDR1 MDHEN and CDR2 SYDVKM. The CDR3 has 14 residues. CDR3 nucleotides: TGTGCCGCCTGGGGACAGATCTCTAACTATGGCTACACCTTC. Protein sequence: CAAWGQISNYGYTF.

J is TRBJ1-1 and V is TRBV7-6; D perhaps matches TRBD1 (6 bases). Trimming pared 5 bases from V and 5 bases from J, leaving 15 bases between. CDR1 and CDR2 (germline): SGHVS, FNYEAQ. This CDR3 region has 14 residues. The CDR3 protein is CASSAGGGETEAFF. CDR3 nucleotide sequence: TGTGCCAGCAGCGCGGGGGGCGGAGAGACTGAAGCTTTCTTT.